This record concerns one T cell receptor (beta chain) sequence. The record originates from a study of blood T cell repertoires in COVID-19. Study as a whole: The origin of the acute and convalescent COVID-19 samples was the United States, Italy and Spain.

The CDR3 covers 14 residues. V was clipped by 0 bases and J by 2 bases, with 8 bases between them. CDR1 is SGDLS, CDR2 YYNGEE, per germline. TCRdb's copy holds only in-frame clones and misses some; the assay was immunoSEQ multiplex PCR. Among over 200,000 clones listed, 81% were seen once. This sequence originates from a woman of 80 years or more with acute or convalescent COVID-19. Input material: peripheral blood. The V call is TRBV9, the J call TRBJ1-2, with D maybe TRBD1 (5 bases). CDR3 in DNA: TGTGCCAGCAGCGTAGGGACACCAAACTATGGCTACACCTTC. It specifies CASSVGTPNYGYTF.